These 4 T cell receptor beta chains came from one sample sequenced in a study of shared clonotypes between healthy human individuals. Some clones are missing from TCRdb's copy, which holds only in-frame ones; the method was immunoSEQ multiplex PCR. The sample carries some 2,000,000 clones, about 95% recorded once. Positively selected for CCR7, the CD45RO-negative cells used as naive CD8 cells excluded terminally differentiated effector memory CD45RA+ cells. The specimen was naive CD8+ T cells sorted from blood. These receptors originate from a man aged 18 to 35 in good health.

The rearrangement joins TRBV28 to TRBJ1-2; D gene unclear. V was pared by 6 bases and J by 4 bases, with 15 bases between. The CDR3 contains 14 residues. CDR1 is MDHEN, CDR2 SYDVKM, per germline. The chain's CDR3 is CASREGNLAYGYTF. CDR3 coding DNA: TGTGCCAGCAGGGAGGGAAATTTGGCCTATGGCTACACCTTC.

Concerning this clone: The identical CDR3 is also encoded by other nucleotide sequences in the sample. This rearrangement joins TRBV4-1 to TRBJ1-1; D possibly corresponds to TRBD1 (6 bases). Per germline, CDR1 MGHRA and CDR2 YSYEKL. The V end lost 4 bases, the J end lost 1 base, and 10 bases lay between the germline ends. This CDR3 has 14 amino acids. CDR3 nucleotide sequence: TGCGCCAGCAGCCCTCTGACAGGGAACACTGAAGCTTTCTTT. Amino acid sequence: CASSPLTGNTEAFF.

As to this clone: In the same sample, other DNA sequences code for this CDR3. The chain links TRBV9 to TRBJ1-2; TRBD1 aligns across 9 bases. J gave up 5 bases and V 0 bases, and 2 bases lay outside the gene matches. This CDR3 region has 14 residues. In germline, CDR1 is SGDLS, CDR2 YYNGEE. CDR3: CASSVAGQGYGYTF. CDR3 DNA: TGTGCCAGCAGCGTAGCGGGACAGGGTTATGGCTACACCTTC.

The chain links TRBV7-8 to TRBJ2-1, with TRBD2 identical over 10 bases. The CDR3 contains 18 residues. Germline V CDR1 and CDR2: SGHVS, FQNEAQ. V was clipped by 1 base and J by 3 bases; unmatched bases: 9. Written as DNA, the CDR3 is TGTGCCAGCAGCTTAGGAATGGCTAGCGGGAGTTTCTACAATGAGCAGTTCTTC. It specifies CASSLGMASGSFYNEQFF.